Below are 21 T cell receptor beta chains sequenced from a single sample in a study of graft-versus-host responses after intestinal transplantation. Using immunoSEQ multiplex PCR, the repertoire was profiled, and TCRdb retains in-frame clones only, with some absent. The sample records just over 95,000 clones, approximately 90% being singletons. Antigen specificity for these receptors is unknown. Sequencing was performed on unstimulated CD4+ T cells sorted from spleen or lymph node cells, taken before intestinal transplant. The receptors were gathered from a human donor who received an intestinal transplant.

The V call is TRBV28, the J call TRBJ2-4; perhaps TRBD1 as D (6 bases). The CDR3 covers 14 residues. The V end was cut by 2 bases, the J end by 7 bases, with 12 bases between. CDR1 MDHEN and CDR2 SYDVKM come from the germline V gene. The CDR3 DNA is TGTGCCAGCAGTTTAACAGGGATTAGGAACATTCAGTACTTC. The encoded protein is CASSLTGIRNIQYF.

The V gene is TRBV28, the J gene TRBJ2-1; 7 nucleotides line up with TRBD2. V shed 3 bases, J shed 5 bases, and the junction held 13 bases outside the gene matches. This CDR3 contains 17 residues. Looked up from germline, CDR1 is MDHEN and CDR2 is SYDVKM. In nucleotides, the CDR3 is TGTGCCAGCAGTTTCTCCGTTATAGCGGGCTTGAACAATGAGCAGTTCTTC. Translated: CASSFSVIAGLNNEQFF.

The chain carries TRBV10-2 and TRBJ1-5; no clear D. The CDR3 runs to 15 residues. The germline CDR1 and CDR2 sequences are WSHSY and SAAADI. V was shortened by 3 bases and J by 4 bases, with 13 bases between the two germline ends. CDR3 DNA: TGCGCCAGCAGTGACCCGAGAGTTGGTAATCAGCCCCAGCATTTT. As protein: CASSDPRVGNQPQHF.

This chain connects TRBV29-1 to TRBJ2-5; TRBD2 might be the D (6 bases). CDR3 size: 14 residues. From germline, CDR1 is SQVTM and CDR2 ANQGSEA. V lost 4 bases and J 3 bases, leaving 15 bases between the germline ends. CDR3 loop: CSVVGRLVKETQYF. The CDR3 DNA follows: TGCAGCGTTGTAGGGCGACTAGTAAAAGAGACCCAGTACTTC.

Written as DNA, the CDR3 is TGTGCCTGGAGTCCGACTATTCAAGAGACCCAGTACTTC. It is translated as CAWSPTIQETQYF. This sequence joins TRBV30 and TRBJ2-5; the D gene is possibly TRBD2 (5 bases). The CDR3 totals 13 residues. Germline V CDR1 and CDR2: GTSNPN, SVGIG (reference sequence). Trimming removed 2 bases at V and 2 bases at J, with 9 bases between.

As DNA, the CDR3 is TGTGCCAGCCTCAGTTGGAACACTGAAGCTTTCTTT. Encoded protein: CASLSWNTEAFF. The chain joins TRBV19 to TRBJ1-1; D not resolved. Trimming pared 9 bases from V and 1 base from J, leaving 9 bases between. This CDR3 has 12 amino acids. The germline V gene has CDR1 LNHDA and CDR2 SQIVND (reference sequence).

The V and J genes are TRBV19 and TRBJ1-2, with D possibly matching TRBD1 (6 bases). This CDR3 comprises 14 residues. The germline gives CDR1 LNHDA, CDR2 SQIVND (reference sequence). V lost 5 bases and J lost 4, with 14 bases in between. The DNA for the CDR3 is TGTGCCAGTAGTGCCCAGGGGCGAAGCTATGGCTACACCTTC. Its translation is CASSAQGRSYGYTF.

The chain has TRBV6-5 and TRBJ1-1, with a tentative D call TRBD1 (6 bases). The germline V gene has CDR1 MNHEY and CDR2 SVGAGI. This CDR3 is built from 15 residues. The V gene lost 5 bases and the J gene lost 0 bases, with 13 bases spanning the gap. CDR3 amino acids: CASSPDRGLNTEAFF. CDR3 nucleotides: TGTGCCAGCAGTCCGGACAGAGGATTGAACACTGAAGCTTTCTTT.

This clone is a singleton in its sample. The chain combines TRBV30 with TRBJ1-5, with D maybe TRBD1 (6 bases). Germline CDR1 and CDR2: GTSNPN and SVGIG (reference sequence). The CDR3 covers 14 residues. Between the trimmed V and J ends, which lost 5 bases and 8 bases, there was a span of 19 bases. The CDR3 is CAWQGHHNSEPQHF. CDR3 nucleotide sequence: TGTGCCTGGCAGGGACACCACAATTCCGAGCCCCAGCATTTT.

The chain links TRBV6-5 to TRBJ1-2; 7 nucleotides align to TRBD1. The germline CDR1 and CDR2 sequences are MNHEY and SVGAGI. CDR3 length: 14 residues. The V segment lost 5 bases and the J segment 8 bases; nucleotides outside the gene matches: 11. The CDR3 DNA is TGTGCCAGCAGTCCCTCAGGGGGGCTTAGGGGCTACACCTTC. This sequence encodes CASSPSGGLRGYTF.

The J gene is TRBJ2-5, the V gene TRBV6-6, with 9 nucleotides matching TRBD2. Matching the DNA end better, TRBJ2-7 makes the J call doubtful. Germline V lookup: CDR1 MNHNY, CDR2 SVGAGI (reference sequence). This CDR3 region has 16 residues. CDR3 protein: CASSPRGSGSTYEQYF. The CDR3 DNA is TGTGCCAGCAGTCCCCGAGGTAGCGGGAGTACTTACGAGCAGTACTTC.

CDR3 DNA sequence: TGTGCCAGCTCACCAGGGACAGGTCTCTACGAGCAGTACTTC. This sequence encodes CASSPGTGLYEQYF. The genes are TRBV18 and TRBJ2-7, with TRBD1 matching 8 bases. The germline gives CDR1 KGHSH, CDR2 LQKENI. The CDR3 has 14 residues. V was pared by 2 bases and J by 3 bases, with 3 bases of the junction left unmatched.

This clone has more than one count but fewer than ten. This sequence joins TRBV6-5 and TRBJ1-5; TRBD1 matches at 7 bases. Germline CDR1 MNHEY, CDR2 SVGAGI. The V segment lost 2 bases and the J segment 5 bases; nucleotides outside the gene matches: 0. The CDR3 spans 13 residues. CDR3 protein: CASSYRGHQPQHF. The CDR3 DNA reads TGTGCCAGCAGTTACAGGGGGCATCAGCCCCAGCATTTT.

The chain employs TRBV5-5 and TRBJ1-5, with D possibly TRBD1 on 5 matching bases. The V and J ends lost 0 bases and 4 bases respectively, with 11 bases between them. The CDR3 has 15 residues. Per germline, CDR1 SGHKS and CDR2 YYEKEE (reference sequence). CDR3 sequence (DNA): TGTGCCAGCAGCTTGGTTCAGGGCCTAAATCAGCCCCAGCATTTT. This codes for CASSLVQGLNQPQHF.

This chain uses TRBV4-1 with TRBJ2-6; D remains unclear. Germline lookup yields CDR1 MGHRA and CDR2 YSYEKL. CDR3 length: 15 amino acids. Trimming took off 2 bases at V and 4 bases at J, with 9 bases between the two ends. CDR3 nucleotides: TGCGCCAGCAGCCAATTCGTTGCGGGGGCCAACGTCCTGACTTTC. Its protein is CASSQFVAGANVLTF.

The chain joins TRBV6-5 to TRBJ1-1, with D unresolved. CDR3 length equals 14 residues. V lost 2 bases and J lost 4, with 11 bases in between. Per the germline V gene, CDR1 is MNHEY and CDR2 is SVGAGI. In DNA form, the CDR3 reads TGTGCCAGCAGTTACGGCCAGTCCACCACTGAAGCTTTCTTT. Protein sequence: CASSYGQSTTEAFF.

The table lists this clone with a few counts. The chain has TRBV5-5 and TRBJ1-1; tentative D call: TRBD1 (5 bases). The CDR3 consists of 15 residues. Trimming removed 0 bases at V and 1 base at J, with 10 bases between. The germline gives CDR1 SGHKS, CDR2 YYEKEE (reference sequence). CDR3 sequence: CASSLGGAANTEAFF. The CDR3 bases are TGTGCCAGCAGCTTGGGTGGGGCGGCGAACACTGAAGCTTTCTTT. The variable domain in full, with the rest retrieved from reference TRBV5-5 and TRBJ1-1, is DAGVTQSPTHLIKTRGQQVTLRCSPISGHKSVSWYQQVLGQGPQFIFQYYEKEERGRGNFPDRFSARQFPNYSSELNVNALLLGDSALYLCASSLGGAANTEAFFGQGTRLTVV.

V gene TRBV29-1 combines with J gene TRBJ1-1, with TRBD1 matching 8 bases. Per the germline V gene, CDR1 is SQVTM and CDR2 is ANQGSEA. CDR3 size: 14 residues. V lost 6 bases and J lost 4; bases outside the gene matches: 10. The DNA of the CDR3 is TGCAGCGTCGTGACAGGGGTGTGGGGCACTGAAGCTTTCTTT. Translation: CSVVTGVWGTEAFF.

V usage is TRBV11-1 and J usage is TRBJ1-3; 9 bases agree with TRBD1. The trim removed 5 bases at V and 4 bases at J, leaving 3 bases unmatched. CDR3 length: 14 residues. Germline CDR1 is SGHAT and CDR2 is FQDESV (reference sequence). The CDR3 loop reads CASSRTGDGNTIYF. CDR3 sequence (DNA): TGTGCCAGCAGCCGGACAGGGGACGGAAACACCATATATTTT.

The chain joins TRBV7-3 to TRBJ2-3; D not certain. The length of the CDR3 is 15 residues. Trimming cost V 0 bases and J 0 bases, with 7 bases left between them. Germline values: CDR1 SGHTA, CDR2 FQGTGA. CDR3 protein: CASSLTSPSTDTQYF. The CDR3 nucleotides read TGTGCCAGCAGCTTAACCTCCCCTAGCACAGATACGCAGTATTTT.

This chain joins TRBV15 and TRBJ2-1; tentative D call: TRBD2 (6 bases). Germline-derived CDR1 and CDR2 are LNHNV and YYDKDF (reference sequence). This CDR3 region has 17 residues. Trimming took off 8 bases at V and 0 bases at J, with 20 bases between the two ends. CDR3 protein: CATPAPSTGASYNEQFF. The CDR3, as DNA: TGTGCCACCCCAGCCCCTTCGACGGGAGCCTCCTACAATGAGCAGTTCTTC. The full variable domain, rest sourced from reference TRBV15 and TRBJ2-1, is DAMVIQNPRYQVTQFGKPVTLSCSQTLNHNVMYWYQQKSSQAPKLLFHYYDKDFNNEADTPDNFQSRRPNTSFCFLDIRSPGLGDTAMYLCATPAPSTGASYNEQFFGPGTRLTVL.